This T cell receptor (beta chain) emerged from a study of neurological immune-mediated disorders. A single record per CDR3 protein comes from TCRdb applying MiXCR to the 5' RACE reads. The sample has some 56,000 distinct CDR3 sequences, 3.8% seen once; the top ten hold 6% to 7%. The ends lost 5 bases at V and 2 bases at J; junction bases unmatched: 10. The germline gives CDR1 SEHNR, CDR2 FQNEAQ (reference sequence). CDR3 length equals 16 residues. A few counts support this clonotype. Sequenced: PBMCs. This TCR derives from a man in his sixties with multiple sclerosis. The gene calls are TRBV7-9 and TRBJ2-3; 7 nucleotides line up with TRBD1. For the CDR3, the DNA is TGTGCCAGCAGCCTGAAACTGACAGGGCCCACAGATACGCAGTATTTT. Its protein is CASSLKLTGPTDTQYF.